This T cell receptor (beta chain) was identified during a study of CD8+CD57+ T cells in acquired aplastic anemia. For the study at large: DNA per sorted CD4+ or CD8+ sample ranged roughly 0.19 to 30 ug, averaging approximately 3.1 ug. Healthy donor CD4+ cell samples had a mean of around 11 million reads.

TCR beta VDJ and CDR3 profiles were obtained from a genomic DNA template. One entry per CDR3 protein, called by TCRdb with MiXCR from the reads. The sample has under 150,000 distinct CDR3 sequences; 41% are singletons. Study results and caveats: With respect to CD8+ Simpson's diversity, patients and controls did not differ significantly. Patients had roughly 30 CD8+ CDR3 sequences in common with controls (the shared set).

The CDR3 totals 10 residues. Germline assignment: CDR1 SNHLY and CDR2 FYNNEI. Trimming stripped 6 bases from V and 8 bases from J, with 4 bases between. On this clonotype itself: What it recognizes is unknown.

Sequenced sample: sorted CD4+, CD8+, or CD8+CD57+ T cells (not recorded which) from PBMCs. The chain links TRBV2 to TRBJ2-2; unclear D gene. This TCR came from a human donor in good health, serving as a control. The CDR3 DNA sequence: TGTGCCAGCAGCTTAGGGGAGCTGTTTTTT. Translation gives CASSLGELFF.